This T cell receptor beta chain was sequenced for a study of T cells in Graves' hyperthyroidism and ophthalmopathy. Study in general: Peripheral blood sampling occurred at initial diagnosis, before any treatment. Study-level findings and limits: Among clonotypes expanded in thyroid above 0.001, most were also found in blood. The model forecast ophthalmopathy, anticipating it by a median roughly 6.3 months before onset.

V lost 3 bases, J lost 6 bases, and 9 bases lay in between. Germline CDR1 SNHLY, CDR2 FYNNEI. The CDR3 sequence is 13 residues long. With respect to this clonotype: What it binds is unknown.

Stable Graves' hyperthyroidism meant no ophthalmopathy progression within 18 months. It was RNA transcripts that yielded the amplified TCR beta CDR3 regions. When the TCR CDR3 underwent first-round RT-PCR, the HTBI primer set was used. A single record per CDR3 protein comes from TCRdb applying MiXCR to the multiplex PCR reads. There are 300,000 or so distinct CDR3 sequences in the sample; approximately 17% occur only once, and roughly 33% lies in the top ten. The TCR originated in a man in his thirties or forties with Graves' hyperthyroidism. The sequencing sample was made of blood. The chain couples TRBV2 to TRBJ2-1, with D maybe TRBD1 (6 bases). The CDR3 sequence is CASSEGHSNEQFF. The DNA of the CDR3 is TGTGCCAGCAGTGAGGGACACTCCAATGAGCAGTTCTTC.